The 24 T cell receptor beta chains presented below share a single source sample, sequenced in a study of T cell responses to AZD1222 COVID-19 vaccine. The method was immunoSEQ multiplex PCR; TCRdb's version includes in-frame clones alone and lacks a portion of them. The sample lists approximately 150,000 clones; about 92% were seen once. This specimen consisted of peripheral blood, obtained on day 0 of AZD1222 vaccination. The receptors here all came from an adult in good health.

CDR3 in DNA: TGTGCCAGCAGTGAAGGAGTTAGAATCGACTACGAGCAGTACTTC. As protein: CASSEGVRIDYEQYF. The V call is TRBV5-6, the J call TRBJ2-7, with D unresolved. This CDR3 region has 15 residues. Deletions cut 5 bases from V and 3 bases from J, with 18 bases between. Germline values: CDR1 SGHDT, CDR2 YYEEEE.

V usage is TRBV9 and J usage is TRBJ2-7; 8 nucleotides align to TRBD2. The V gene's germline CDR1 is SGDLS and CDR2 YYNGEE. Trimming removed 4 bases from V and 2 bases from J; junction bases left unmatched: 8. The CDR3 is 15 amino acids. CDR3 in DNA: TGTGCCAGCAGCCCGGGGGGGGACTGGACCTACGAGCAGTACTTC. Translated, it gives CASSPGGDWTYEQYF.

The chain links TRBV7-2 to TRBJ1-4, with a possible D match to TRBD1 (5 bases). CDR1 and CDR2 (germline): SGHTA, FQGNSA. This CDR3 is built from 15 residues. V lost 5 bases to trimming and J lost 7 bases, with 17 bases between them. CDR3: CASSPLGQGFEKLFF. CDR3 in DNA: TGTGCCAGCAGCCCTCTAGGGCAGGGATTTGAAAAACTGTTTTTT.

CDR3 sequence (DNA): TGTGCCAGCAGCGTCGGACAGGGGAGATCCGAAGCTTTCTTT. Its translation is CASSVGQGRSEAFF. This chain uses TRBV9 with TRBJ1-1, with TRBD1 identical over 9 bases. In germline, CDR1 is SGDLS, CDR2 YYNGEE. The trim removed 2 bases at V and 8 bases at J, leaving 7 bases unmatched. The CDR3 loop spans 14 amino acids.

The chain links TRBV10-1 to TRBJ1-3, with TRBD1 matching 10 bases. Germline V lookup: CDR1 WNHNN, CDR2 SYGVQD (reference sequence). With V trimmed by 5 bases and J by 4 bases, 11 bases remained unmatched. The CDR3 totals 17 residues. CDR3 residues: CASSWTGTGALGNTIYF. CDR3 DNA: TGCGCCAGCAGTTGGACCGGGACAGGGGCTTTAGGAAACACCATATATTTT.

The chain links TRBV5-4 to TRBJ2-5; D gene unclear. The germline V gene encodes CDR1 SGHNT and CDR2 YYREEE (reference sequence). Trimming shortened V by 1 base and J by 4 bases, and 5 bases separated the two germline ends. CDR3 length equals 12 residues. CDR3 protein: CASSLWAETQYF. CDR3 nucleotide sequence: TGTGCCAGCAGCTTGTGGGCAGAGACCCAGTACTTC.

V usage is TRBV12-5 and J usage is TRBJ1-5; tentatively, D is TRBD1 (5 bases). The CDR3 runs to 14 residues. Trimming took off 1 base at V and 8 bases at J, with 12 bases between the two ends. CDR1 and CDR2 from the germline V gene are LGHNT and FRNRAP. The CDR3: CASGLGGALKPQHF. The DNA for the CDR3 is TGTGCTAGTGGTTTGGGCGGGGCTCTAAAGCCCCAGCATTTT.

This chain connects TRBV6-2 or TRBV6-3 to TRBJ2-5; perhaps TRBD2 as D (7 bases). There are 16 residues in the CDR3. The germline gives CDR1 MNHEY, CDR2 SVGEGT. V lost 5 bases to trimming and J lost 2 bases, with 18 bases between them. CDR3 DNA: TGTGCCAGCAGTCCCCGGGCCGGGGGGCGGCAAGAGACCCAGTACTTC. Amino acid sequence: CASSPRAGGRQETQYF.

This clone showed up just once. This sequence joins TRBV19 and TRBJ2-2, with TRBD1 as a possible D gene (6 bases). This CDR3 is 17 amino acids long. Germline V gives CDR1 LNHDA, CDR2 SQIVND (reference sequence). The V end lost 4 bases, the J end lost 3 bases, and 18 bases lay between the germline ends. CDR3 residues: CASSTNYKDRYTGELFF. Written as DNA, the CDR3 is TGTGCCAGTAGTACTAACTATAAGGACAGATACACCGGGGAGCTGTTTTTT.

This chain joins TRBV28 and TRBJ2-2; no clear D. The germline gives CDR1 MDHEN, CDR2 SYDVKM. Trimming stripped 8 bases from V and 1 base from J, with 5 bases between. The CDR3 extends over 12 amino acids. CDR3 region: CASRRNTGELFF. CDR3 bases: TGTGCCAGCCGAAGGAACACCGGGGAGCTGTTTTTT.

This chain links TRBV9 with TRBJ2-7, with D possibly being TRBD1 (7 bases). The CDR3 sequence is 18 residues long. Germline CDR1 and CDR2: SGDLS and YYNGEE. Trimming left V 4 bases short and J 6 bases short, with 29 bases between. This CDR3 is CASSPRGWGQWKGAEQYF. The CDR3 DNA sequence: TGTGCCAGCAGCCCGCGGGGTTGGGGACAGTGGAAGGGGGCCGAGCAGTACTTC.

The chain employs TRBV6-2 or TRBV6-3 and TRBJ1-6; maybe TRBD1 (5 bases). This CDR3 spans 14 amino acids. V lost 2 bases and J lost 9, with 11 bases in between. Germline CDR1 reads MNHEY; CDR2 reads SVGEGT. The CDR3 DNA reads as TGTGCCAGCAGTTACCGCAGGGTTACTTCACCCCTCCACTTT. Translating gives CASSYRRVTSPLHF.

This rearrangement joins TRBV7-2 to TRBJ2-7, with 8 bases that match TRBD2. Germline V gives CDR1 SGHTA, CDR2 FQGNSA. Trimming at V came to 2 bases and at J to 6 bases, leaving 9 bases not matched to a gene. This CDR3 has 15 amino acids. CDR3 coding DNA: TGTGCCAGCAGCTTATATTCGGGGGGGCCGGGCGAGCAGTACTTC. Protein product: CASSLYSGGPGEQYF.

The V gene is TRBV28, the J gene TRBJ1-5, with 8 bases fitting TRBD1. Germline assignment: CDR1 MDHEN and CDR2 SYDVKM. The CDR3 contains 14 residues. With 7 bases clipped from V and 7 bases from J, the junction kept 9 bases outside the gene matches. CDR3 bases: TGTGCCAGCACCGCGGACAGGGAAAACCAGCCCCAGCATTTT. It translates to CASTADRENQPQHF.

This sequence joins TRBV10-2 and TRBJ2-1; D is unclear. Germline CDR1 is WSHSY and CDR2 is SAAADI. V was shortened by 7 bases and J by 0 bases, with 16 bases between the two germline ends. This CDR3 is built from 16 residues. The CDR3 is CASNAPEHNSYNEQFF. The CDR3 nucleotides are TGCGCCAGCAACGCGCCCGAACATAACTCCTACAATGAGCAGTTCTTC.

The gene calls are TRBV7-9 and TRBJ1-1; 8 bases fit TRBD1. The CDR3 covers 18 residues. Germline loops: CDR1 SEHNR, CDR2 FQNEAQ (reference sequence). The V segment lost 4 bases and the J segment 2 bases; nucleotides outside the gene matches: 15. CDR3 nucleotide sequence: TGTGCCAGCAGCTCCCTCCTGACAGGGGAAAGTGAAAACACTGAAGCTTTCTTT. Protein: CASSSLLTGESENTEAFF.

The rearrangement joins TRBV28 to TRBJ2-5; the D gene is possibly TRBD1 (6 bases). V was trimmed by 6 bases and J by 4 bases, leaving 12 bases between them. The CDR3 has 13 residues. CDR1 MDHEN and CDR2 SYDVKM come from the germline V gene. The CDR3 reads CASRLQGGETQYF. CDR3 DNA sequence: TGTGCCAGCAGACTACAGGGTGGAGAGACCCAGTACTTC.

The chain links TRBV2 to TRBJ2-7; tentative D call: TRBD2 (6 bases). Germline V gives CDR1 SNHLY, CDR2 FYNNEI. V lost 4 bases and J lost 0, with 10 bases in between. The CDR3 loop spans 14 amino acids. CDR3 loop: CASSVTGDSYEQYF. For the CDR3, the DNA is TGTGCCAGCAGTGTTACGGGGGACTCCTACGAGCAGTACTTC.

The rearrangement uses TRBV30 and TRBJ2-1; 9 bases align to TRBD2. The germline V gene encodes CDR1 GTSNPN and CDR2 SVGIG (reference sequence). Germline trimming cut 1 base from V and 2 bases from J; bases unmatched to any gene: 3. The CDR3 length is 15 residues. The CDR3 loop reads CAWSDIAGAYNEQFF. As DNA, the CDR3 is TGTGCCTGGAGTGACATAGCGGGGGCCTACAATGAGCAGTTCTTC.

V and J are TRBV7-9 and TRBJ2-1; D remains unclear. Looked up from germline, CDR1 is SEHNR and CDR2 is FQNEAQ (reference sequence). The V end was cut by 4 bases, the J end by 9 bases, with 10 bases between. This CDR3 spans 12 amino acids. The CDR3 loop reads CASSSPKFEQFF. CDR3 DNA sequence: TGTGCCAGCAGCTCTCCAAAATTTGAGCAGTTCTTC.

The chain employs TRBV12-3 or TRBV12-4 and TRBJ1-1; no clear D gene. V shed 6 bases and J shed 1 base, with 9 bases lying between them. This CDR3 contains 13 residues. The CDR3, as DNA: TGTGCCAGCAGCTATGCAGAGAACACTGAAGCTTTCTTT. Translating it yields CASSYAENTEAFF.

The CDR3 is CASSIRGLRGRTYNEQFF. CDR3 sequence (DNA): TGTGCCAGTAGTATCAGGGGGCTCCGGGGCCGGACCTACAATGAGCAGTTCTTC. The chain links TRBV19 to TRBJ2-1; 8 nucleotides align to TRBD1. The junction had 12 bases not matched to a gene; V was cut back by 3 bases and J by 2 bases. The CDR3 spans 18 residues. CDR1 is LNHDA and CDR2 is SQIVND in the germline V gene (reference sequence).

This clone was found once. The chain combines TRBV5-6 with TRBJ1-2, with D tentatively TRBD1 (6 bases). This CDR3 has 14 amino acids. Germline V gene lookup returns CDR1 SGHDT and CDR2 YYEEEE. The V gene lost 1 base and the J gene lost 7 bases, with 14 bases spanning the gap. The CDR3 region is CASSLSYRAGGYTF. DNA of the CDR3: TGTGCCAGCAGCTTGAGTTACAGGGCCGGTGGCTACACCTTC.

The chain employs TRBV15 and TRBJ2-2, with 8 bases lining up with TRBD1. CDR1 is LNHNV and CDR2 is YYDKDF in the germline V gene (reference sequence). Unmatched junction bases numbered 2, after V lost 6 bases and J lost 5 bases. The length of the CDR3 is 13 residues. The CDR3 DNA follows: TGTGCCACCAGGGACAGGGCTACCGGGGAGCTGTTTTTT. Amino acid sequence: CATRDRATGELFF.